The clone carrying this T cell receptor (beta chain) was detected ten times or more. TCRdb re-called the PCR reads through MiXCR, storing one row per CDR3 protein. In the table there are some 6,500 distinct CDR3 sequences, over 40% of which are singletons. The sample originates from a study of CD4 and CD8 cells across lung adenocarcinoma regions. Specimen: CD8+ T cells from the center of a lung tumor. The sequence came from a female donor with lung adenocarcinoma. The CD4 and CD8 labels of this study may be unreliable.

CDR3 DNA sequence: TGTGCCAGCAGCTTTAATAGCGGGGGAGGCTATGAGCAGTTCTTC. Translating it yields CASSFNSGGGYEQFF. V and J are TRBV7-8 and TRBJ2-1; the match to TRBD2 covers 9 bases. The length of the CDR3 is 15 residues. The ends lost 3 bases at V and 8 bases at J; junction bases unmatched: 8. Germline loops: CDR1 SGHVS, CDR2 FQNEAQ. Full variable domain (remainder filled in from reference TRBV7-8 and TRBJ2-1): GAGVSQSPRYKVAKRGQDVALRCDPISGHVSLFWYQQALGQGPEFLTYFQNEAQLDKSGLPSDRFFAERPEGSVSTLKIQRTQQEDSAVYLCASSFNSGGGYEQFFGPGTRLTVL.